The 3 T cell receptor beta chains reported below all come from one sample, sequenced in a study of control samples from healthy donors and cancer patients. TCRdb's table, derived via immunoSEQ multiplex PCR, lists solely in-frame clones and lacks some. The sample contains roughly 120,000 clones, approximately 92% of which appear only once. The sequenced sample was PBMCs. Receptors were obtained from a woman aged 45-65 years with colorectal cancer.

The V gene is TRBV6-5, the J gene TRBJ1-1; D call uncertain. The V gene lost 7 bases and the J gene lost 6 bases, with 15 bases spanning the gap. CDR1 is MNHEY, CDR2 SVGAGI, per germline. The CDR3 is 13 amino acids. Here the CDR3 reads CASKSTSSAEAFF. The CDR3 DNA sequence: TGTGCCAGCAAAAGTACTTCCTCCGCTGAAGCTTTCTTT.

The chain uses TRBV19 and TRBJ2-3; no definite D call. This CDR3 contains 13 residues. CDR1 LNHDA and CDR2 SQIVND come from the germline V gene (reference sequence). Trimming left V 4 bases short and J 0 bases short, with 5 bases between. CDR3 amino acids: CASSTTSTDTQYF. The CDR3 DNA follows: TGTGCCAGTAGTACTACTAGCACAGATACGCAGTATTTT.

Remarks on this clone: This CDR3 is also generated by other DNA sequences in the sample. This chain joins TRBV28 and TRBJ2-3; D is ambiguous. From germline, CDR1 is MDHEN and CDR2 SYDVKM. CDR3 length: 12 amino acids. The V gene lost 3 bases and the J gene lost 2 bases, with 3 bases spanning the gap. The CDR3 bases are TGTGCCAGCAGTTTTCCCACAGATACGCAGTATTTT. Translated: CASSFPTDTQYF.